This TCR beta chain stems from a study of CD8 T cells in ankylosing spondylitis. Preparation of TCR beta libraries was done by quantitative 5'-RACE with molecular barcodes. One entry per CDR3 protein results from TCRdb running MiXCR on the 5' RACE reads. The sample contains approximately 400,000 distinct CDR3 sequences, over 15% of which appear only once. General study points: Made up of eight highly homologous variants, a TCR beta motif appeared characteristic of ankylosing spondylitis blood. Past studies reported some motif variants in reactive arthritis synovial fluid and blood. Clones linked to the disease showed a CD8+ phenotype. They occurred at relatively low frequencies in peripheral blood. Significant enrichment of disease-linked clones was reportedly seen in matched ankylosing spondylitis synovial fluid.

This clonotype has just a few counts. Its specificity is not known. The CDR3 runs to 15 residues. The germline V gene has CDR1 SGHVS and CDR2 FQNEAQ. The V end was cut by 4 bases, the J end by 4 bases, with 16 bases between. The chain uses TRBV7-8 and TRBJ1-2; a possible D gene is TRBD1 (5 bases). Sequenced sample: blood, either unsorted or a sorted T cell fraction (not recorded which). The TCR sequence derives from a male donor with ankylosing spondylitis. Here the CDR3 DNA reads TGTGCCAGCAGCTCGGAGAGGGGCGAGGTCTATGGCTACACCTTC. This codes for CASSSERGEVYGYTF.